These 27 T cell receptor beta chains came from one sample sequenced in a study of OX40 agonist ivuxolimab in advanced cancers. Profiling relied on immunoSEQ multiplex PCR, and the TCRdb table lists in-frame clones only, not all of them. The profile shows some 70,000 clones, less than 95% of them singletons. Here the sequenced sample was CD4+ or CD8+ T cells sorted from blood, taken in a trial of the OX40 agonist ivuxolimab. The origin of the receptors is an adult with an advanced solid tumor such as melanoma, head and neck, liver or kidney cancer.

This sequence joins TRBV2 and TRBJ1-1, with unresolved D. CDR3 size: 15 residues. CDR1 is SNHLY, CDR2 FYNNEI, per germline. V was pared by 4 bases and J by 2 bases, with 14 bases between. DNA for the CDR3: TGTGCCAGCAGTGCTTTACGGCGGGTTAACACTGAAGCTTTCTTT. The encoded protein is CASSALRRVNTEAFF.

This chain joins TRBV19 and TRBJ2-3; 9 bases are a match to TRBD2. The CDR3 has 16 residues. CDR1 and CDR2 from the germline V gene are LNHDA and SQIVND (reference sequence). Trimming took 7 bases from V and 3 from J; bases not matched to a gene: 11. The CDR3, as DNA: TGTGCCAGTAACGCCCGAAAGCGGGGGGTTACAGATACGCAGTATTTT. Translating it yields CASNARKRGVTDTQYF.

This clone has only one observation. V is TRBV7-9 and J is TRBJ2-3; D remains unclear. The CDR3 sequence is 14 residues long. Germline loops: CDR1 SEHNR, CDR2 FQNEAQ (reference sequence). V was shortened by 1 base and J by 3 bases, with 8 bases between the two germline ends. DNA for the CDR3: TGTGCCAGCAGCTTAGGGGCAGGTACAGATACGCAGTATTTT. Protein sequence: CASSLGAGTDTQYF.

V is TRBV7-8 and J is TRBJ2-1, with 8 nucleotides matching TRBD2. The CDR3 is 16 amino acids. V trimming: 8 bases; J trimming: 4 bases; junction bases outside the gene matches: 13. Germline CDR1 SGHVS, CDR2 FQNEAQ. In DNA form, the CDR3 reads TGTGCCAGCGCCCCCGCTACGGGCGGGAGGTACAATGAGCAGTTCTTC. Protein product: CASAPATGGRYNEQFF.

The chain joins TRBV5-1 to TRBJ1-2; TRBD1 matches at 7 bases. This CDR3 spans 15 amino acids. The V gene's germline CDR1 is SGHRS and CDR2 YFSETQ. V trimming: 4 bases; J trimming: 5 bases; junction bases outside the gene matches: 11. CDR3 DNA: TGCGCCAGCAGCGCGACGACAGGGCGGGGGTATGGCTACACCTTC. This codes for CASSATTGRGYGYTF.

J is TRBJ2-2 and V is TRBV9, with D maybe TRBD1 (6 bases). Germline V lookup: CDR1 SGDLS, CDR2 YYNGEE. This CDR3 has 12 residues. The germline V and J ends were trimmed by 8 bases and 7 bases, with 12 bases remaining between them. Here the CDR3 reads CASTGIVGELFF. The DNA for the CDR3 is TGTGCCAGTACAGGGATAGTCGGGGAGCTGTTTTTT.

The J gene is TRBJ1-5, the V gene TRBV18, with D unresolved. CDR1 KGHSH and CDR2 LQKENI come from the germline V gene. This CDR3 has 13 residues. The V end lost 6 bases, the J end lost 5 bases, and 11 bases lay between the germline ends. The CDR3 region has the DNA TGTGCCAGCTCCGCTGGAAGAGATCAGCCCCAGCATTTT. Translated: CASSAGRDQPQHF.

The V and J genes are TRBV29-1 and TRBJ2-7; 8 nucleotides agree with TRBD2. Per the germline V gene, CDR1 is SQVTM and CDR2 is ANQGSEA. Losses at the gene ends were 4 bases for V and 7 bases for J; bases not matched to a gene: 3. CDR3 length equals 11 residues. The CDR3 loop reads CSVGLAREQYF. DNA of the CDR3: TGCAGCGTTGGACTAGCGAGGGAGCAGTACTTC.

The chain links TRBV25-1 to TRBJ1-4, with D uncertain. The CDR3 consists of 14 residues. V lost 1 base and J 4 bases, leaving 7 bases between the germline ends. Germline V gene sequence: CDR1 MGHDK, CDR2 SYGVNS. As DNA, the CDR3 is TGTGCCAGCAGTGAATTCATTGGTAATGAAAAACTGTTTTTT. Translated, it gives CASSEFIGNEKLFF.

This clone was observed a few times. The rearrangement joins TRBV7-2 to TRBJ2-3, with D uncertain. V gave up 5 bases and J gave up 0 bases, with 9 bases separating them. The CDR3 consists of 14 residues. Germline V gives CDR1 SGHTA, CDR2 FQGNSA. CDR3 sequence (DNA): TGTGCCAGCAGCCCAACGACTAGCACAGATACGCAGTATTTT. It specifies CASSPTTSTDTQYF.

This rearrangement joins TRBV15 to TRBJ1-6; no clear D gene. Germline V gene lookup returns CDR1 LNHNV and CDR2 YYDKDF (reference sequence). Trimming removed 0 bases from V and 6 bases from J, with 18 bases in between. This CDR3 region has 18 residues. The CDR3 here is CATSRDRPSGSGNSPLHF. CDR3 DNA: TGTGCCACCAGCAGAGATCGTCCCTCCGGGTCGGGTAATTCACCCCTCCACTTT.

The genes are TRBV6-1 and TRBJ2-7; no definite D call. This CDR3 has 12 residues. CDR1 MNHNS and CDR2 SASEGT come from the germline V gene. V was clipped by 6 bases and J by 3 bases, with 9 bases between them. The DNA of the CDR3 is TGTGCCAGCAGCGCGTCCGGCTACGAGCAGTACTTC. Amino acids: CASSASGYEQYF.

This chain joins TRBV5-6 and TRBJ1-2; 9 bases are a match to TRBD1. Germline V gene sequence: CDR1 SGHDT, CDR2 YYEEEE. The V and J ends lost 0 bases and 1 base, in that order; junction bases with no gene match: 1. The CDR3 sequence is 15 residues long. The CDR3 nucleotides are TGTGCCAGCAGCTTGGGGACAGGGGTTAACTATGGCTACACCTTC. This sequence encodes CASSLGTGVNYGYTF.

The rearrangement uses TRBV5-6 and TRBJ2-2; D unresolved. The CDR3 runs to 14 residues. Germline V lookup: CDR1 SGHDT, CDR2 YYEEEE. The V and J ends lost 4 bases and 1 base respectively, with 8 bases between them. The DNA of the CDR3 is TGTGCCAGCAGCGGTAGACAGAACACCGGGGAGCTGTTTTTT. Translation gives CASSGRQNTGELFF.

A note on this clone: One junction end does not reproduce the germline sequence, and a read error may be involved. The CDR3 region has the DNA TGTGCCATCAGTGACGGACAGGGAGGAGGCTACACCTTC. It specifies CAISDGQGGGYTF. The rearrangement uses TRBV6-6 and TRBJ1-2; 8 bases are a match to TRBD1. The CDR3 contains 13 residues. Looked up from germline, CDR1 is MNHNY and CDR2 is SVGAGI (reference sequence).

The V and J genes are TRBV5-4 and TRBJ2-5; possible D gene TRBD2, 5 bases. Germline V gene data show CDR1 as SGHNT and CDR2 as YYREEE (reference sequence). V shed 0 bases and J shed 4 bases, with 10 bases lying between them. The CDR3 is 14 residues long. Written as DNA, the CDR3 is TGTGCCAGCAGCTTGGACCCCGCGGGAGAGACCCAGTACTTC. This sequence encodes CASSLDPAGETQYF.

The chain is built from TRBV18 and TRBJ1-1; 7 nucleotides match TRBD1. V trimming: 3 bases; J trimming: 5 bases; junction bases outside the gene matches: 9. Germline CDR1 and CDR2: KGHSH and LQKENI. The CDR3 contains 15 residues. CDR3 in amino acids: CASSPQRGLETEAFF. The CDR3 nucleotides read TGTGCCAGCTCACCTCAGAGGGGGCTCGAGACTGAAGCTTTCTTT.

This chain links TRBV6-5 with TRBJ1-4, with a possible D match to TRBD1 (6 bases). The V and J ends lost 0 bases and 5 bases respectively, with 13 bases between them. Germline values: CDR1 MNHEY, CDR2 SVGAGI. The CDR3 sequence is 16 residues long. The CDR3 bases are TGTGCCAGCAGTTACTCGAGCTGGGGGCGCAATGAAAAACTGTTTTTT. This gives the protein CASSYSSWGRNEKLFF.

J is TRBJ2-2 and V is TRBV9; D is uncertain. The CDR3 runs to 16 residues. Germline V lookup: CDR1 SGDLS, CDR2 YYNGEE. The germline V and J ends were trimmed by 3 bases and 7 bases, with 19 bases remaining between them. Here the CDR3 reads CASSANAQPTGGELFF. CDR3 DNA: TGTGCCAGCAGCGCCAACGCCCAGCCAACTGGCGGGGAGCTGTTTTTT.

This chain connects TRBV9 to TRBJ2-7; D is ambiguous. The CDR3 spans 14 residues. V lost 4 bases to trimming and J lost 0 bases, with 11 bases between them. In germline, CDR1 is SGDLS, CDR2 YYNGEE. CDR3 sequence (DNA): TGTGCCAGCAGCCGGACGGCCAACTCCTACGAGCAGTACTTC. Amino acids: CASSRTANSYEQYF.

The V and J genes are TRBV5-1 and TRBJ2-5; 8 nucleotides match TRBD1. This CDR3 is built from 15 residues. The trim removed 0 bases at V and 3 bases at J, leaving 4 bases unmatched. Germline V gene data show CDR1 as SGHRS and CDR2 as YFSETQ. The CDR3 DNA follows: TGCGCCAGCAGCTTGGTTCCGGGACAGGAAGAGACCCAGTACTTC. This codes for CASSLVPGQEETQYF.

The chain combines TRBV25-1 with TRBJ2-3, with D tentatively TRBD2 (6 bases). This CDR3 has 13 residues. The ends were cut back, 5 bases at V and 5 bases at J, with 11 bases in the middle. The germline CDR1 and CDR2 sequences are MGHDK and SYGVNS. CDR3 sequence reads: CASSRGGEDTQYF. The CDR3 DNA reads TGTGCCAGCAGTCGGGGCGGGGAAGATACGCAGTATTTT. Filled out from reference TRBV25-1 and TRBJ2-3, the complete variable domain reads EADIYQTPRYLVIGTGKKITLECSQTMGHDKMYWYQQDPGMELHLIHYSYGVNSTEKGDLSSESTVSRIRTEHFPLTLESARPSHTSQYLCASSRGGEDTQYFGPGTRLTVL.

The chain couples TRBV5-5 to TRBJ2-7, with D possibly being TRBD1 (5 bases). Trimming took off 3 bases at V and 0 bases at J, with 10 bases between the two ends. CDR3 length: 14 amino acids. Germline V gene lookup returns CDR1 SGHKS and CDR2 YYEKEE (reference sequence). The CDR3: CASSSTVSSYEQYF. The CDR3 coding sequence is TGTGCCAGCAGCTCGACAGTGAGCTCCTACGAGCAGTACTTC. Combining the CDR3 with reference TRBV5-5 and TRBJ2-7 gives the whole variable domain DAGVTQSPTHLIKTRGQQVTLRCSPISGHKSVSWYQQVLGQGPQFIFQYYEKEERGRGNFPDRFSARQFPNYSSELNVNALLLGDSALYLCASSSTVSSYEQYFGPGTRLTVT.

The chain links TRBV7-3 to TRBJ1-4, with TRBD1 matching over 8 bases. V was clipped by 4 bases and J by 10 bases; unmatched bases: 5. Germline V gene sequence: CDR1 SGHTA, CDR2 FQGTGA. This CDR3 contains 13 residues. The CDR3 nucleotides read TGTGCCAGCAGCTCGGACAGGGATTCAAAACTGTTTTTT. Its protein product is CASSSDRDSKLFF.

The chain employs TRBV11-2 and TRBJ1-2, with 7 positions matching TRBD1. Germline V gene sequence: CDR1 SGHAT, CDR2 FQNNGV. The CDR3 runs to 15 residues. Germline trimming cut 6 bases from V and 6 bases from J; bases unmatched to any gene: 13. CDR3 coding DNA: TGTGCCAGCAGTTCCACTCCGGGACAGCACCATGGCTACACCTTC. Its translation is CASSSTPGQHHGYTF.

The chain couples TRBV10-1 to TRBJ2-2; perhaps TRBD2 as D (5 bases). Germline CDR1 reads WNHNN; CDR2 reads SYGVQD (reference sequence). V lost 6 bases, J lost 7 bases, and 12 bases lay in between. There are 13 residues in the CDR3. The CDR3 here is CASRLGGNGELFF. As DNA, the CDR3 is TGCGCCAGCAGACTAGGCGGCAACGGGGAGCTGTTTTTT.

V is TRBV5-1 and J is TRBJ1-2; 9 nucleotides agree with TRBD1. This CDR3 has 16 residues. Germline values: CDR1 SGHRS, CDR2 YFSETQ. Trimming at V came to 2 bases and at J to 11 bases, leaving 16 bases not matched to a gene. CDR3 in amino acids: CASSFRAGQGSSQYTF. The DNA of the CDR3 is TGCGCCAGCAGCTTCCGAGCGGGACAGGGATCGTCACAATACACCTTC.